This TCR beta chain stems from a study of control samples from healthy donors and cancer patients. The CDR3 is 19 residues long. The germline CDR1 and CDR2 sequences are SGHTA and FQGNSA. Germline trimming cut 4 bases from V and 5 bases from J; bases unmatched to any gene: 16. Assay used: immunoSEQ multiplex PCR; TCRdb lists only in-frame clones, some missing. There are about 140,000 clones in the sample; roughly nine tenths occur only once, and just over 8.5% lies in the top ten. The chain has TRBV7-2 and TRBJ2-2, with 10 nucleotides matching TRBD2. Sequenced sample: blood. The source of this sequence is a woman aged 25 to 45 in good health. CDR3 region: CASSSRRTSGFSGTGELFF. The CDR3 DNA follows: TGTGCCAGCAGCTCGCGGAGGACTAGCGGATTTAGTGGGACCGGGGAGCTGTTTTTT.